Described below is a single TCR beta chain sequence and its context. The sample is drawn from a study of blood T cell repertoires in COVID-19. Study at large: Samples of COVID-19 (acute and convalescent) were obtained from the United States, Italy and Spain. T cells, B-cell-depleted T cells, or PBMCs supplied cDNA or gDNA.

Germline loops: CDR1 SGHAT, CDR2 FQNNGV. Trimming removed 5 bases from V and 6 bases from J, with 13 bases in between. This CDR3 has 14 amino acids. The protocol was immunoSEQ multiplex PCR, while the TCRdb copy is restricted to in-frame clones and leaves out a portion. The table has roughly 70,000 clones, roughly 71% seen once; the top ten hold 14% to 15%. This TCR came from a man in his 60s with COVID-19, enrolled during active disease. The V and J genes are TRBV11-2 and TRBJ2-2, with a tentative D call TRBD1 (6 bases). Sequencing was carried out using peripheral blood. CDR3 nucleotides: TGTGCCAGCAGCCCAAGAACAGGGTCCGGGGAGCTGTTTTTT. This codes for CASSPRTGSGELFF.